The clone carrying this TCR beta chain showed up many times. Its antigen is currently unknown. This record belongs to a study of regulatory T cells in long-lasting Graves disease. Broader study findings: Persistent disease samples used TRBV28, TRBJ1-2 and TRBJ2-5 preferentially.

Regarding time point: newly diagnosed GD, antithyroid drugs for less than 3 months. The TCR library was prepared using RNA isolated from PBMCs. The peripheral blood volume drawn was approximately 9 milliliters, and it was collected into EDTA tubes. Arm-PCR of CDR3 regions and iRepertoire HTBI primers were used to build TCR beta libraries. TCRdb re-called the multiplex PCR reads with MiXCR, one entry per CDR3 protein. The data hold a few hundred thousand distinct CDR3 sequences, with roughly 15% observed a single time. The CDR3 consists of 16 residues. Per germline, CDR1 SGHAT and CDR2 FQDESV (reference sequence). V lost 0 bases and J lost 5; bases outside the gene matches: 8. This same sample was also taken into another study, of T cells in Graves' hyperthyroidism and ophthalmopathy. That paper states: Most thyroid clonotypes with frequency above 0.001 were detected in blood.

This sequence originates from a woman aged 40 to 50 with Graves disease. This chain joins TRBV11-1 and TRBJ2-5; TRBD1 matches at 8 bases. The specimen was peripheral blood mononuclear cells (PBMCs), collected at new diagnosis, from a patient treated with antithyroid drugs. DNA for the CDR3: TGTGCCAGCAGCTTAGCGAAGGGACAGGCCAGGGAGACCCAGTACTTC. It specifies CASSLAKGQARETQYF. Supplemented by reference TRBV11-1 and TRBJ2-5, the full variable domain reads EAEVAQSPRYKITEKSQAVAFWCDPISGHATLYWYRQILGQGPELLVQFQDESVVDDSQLPKDRFSAERLKGVDSTLKIQPAELGDSAMYLCASSLAKGQARETQYFGPGTRLLVL.